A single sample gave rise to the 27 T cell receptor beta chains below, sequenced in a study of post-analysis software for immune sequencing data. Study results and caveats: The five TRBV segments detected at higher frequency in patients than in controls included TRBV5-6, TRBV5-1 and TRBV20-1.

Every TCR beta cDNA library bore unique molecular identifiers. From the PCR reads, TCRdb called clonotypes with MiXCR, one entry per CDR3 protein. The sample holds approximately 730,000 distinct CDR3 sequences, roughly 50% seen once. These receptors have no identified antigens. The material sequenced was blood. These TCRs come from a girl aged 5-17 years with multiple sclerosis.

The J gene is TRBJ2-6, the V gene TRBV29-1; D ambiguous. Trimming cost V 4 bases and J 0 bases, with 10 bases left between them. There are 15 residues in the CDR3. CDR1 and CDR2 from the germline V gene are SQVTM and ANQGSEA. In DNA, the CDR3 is TGCAGCGTTGTTGGCACCGCCTCTGGGGCCAACGTCCTGACTTTC. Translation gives CSVVGTASGANVLTF. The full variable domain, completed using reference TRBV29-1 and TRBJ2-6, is SAVISQKPSRDICQRGTSLTIQCQVDSQVTMMFWYRQQPGQSLTLIATANQGSEATYESGFVIDKFPISRPNLTFSTLTVSNMSPEDSSIYLCSVVGTASGANVLTFGAGSRLTVL.

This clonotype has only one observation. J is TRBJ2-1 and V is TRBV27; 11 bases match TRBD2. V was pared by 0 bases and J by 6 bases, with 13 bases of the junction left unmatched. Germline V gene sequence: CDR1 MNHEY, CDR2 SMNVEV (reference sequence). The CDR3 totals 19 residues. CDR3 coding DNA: TGTGCCAGCAGTTTATCCCCCGTGGCTAGCGGGAGGTTCCCCAATGAGCAGTTCTTC. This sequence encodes CASSLSPVASGRFPNEQFF.

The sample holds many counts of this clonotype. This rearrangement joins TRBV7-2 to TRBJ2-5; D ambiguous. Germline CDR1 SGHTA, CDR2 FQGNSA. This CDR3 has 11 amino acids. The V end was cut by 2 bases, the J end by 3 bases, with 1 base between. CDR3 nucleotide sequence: TGTGCCAGCAGCTTAAAAGAGACCCAGTACTTC. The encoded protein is CASSLKETQYF.

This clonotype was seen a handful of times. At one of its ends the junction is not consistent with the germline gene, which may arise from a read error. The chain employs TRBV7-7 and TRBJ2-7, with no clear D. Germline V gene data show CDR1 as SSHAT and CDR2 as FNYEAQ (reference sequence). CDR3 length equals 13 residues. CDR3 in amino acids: CASSLDQTYEQYF. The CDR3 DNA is TGTGCTAGCAGCTTAGACCAGACCTACGAGCAGTACTTC.

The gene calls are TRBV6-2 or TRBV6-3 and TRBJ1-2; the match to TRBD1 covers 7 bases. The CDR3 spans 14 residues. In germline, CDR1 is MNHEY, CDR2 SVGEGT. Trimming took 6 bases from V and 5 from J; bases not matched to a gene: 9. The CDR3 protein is CASRFQRTGYGYTF. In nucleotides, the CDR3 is TGTGCCAGCAGATTCCAAAGGACAGGTTATGGCTACACCTTC.

CDR3 protein: CSARDPDRGDNQPQHF. The CDR3 nucleotides are TGCAGTGCTAGAGACCCGGACAGGGGCGACAATCAGCCCCAGCATTTT. The rearrangement links TRBV20-1 to TRBJ1-5; 9 bases fit TRBD1. CDR1 DFQATT and CDR2 SNEGSKA come from the germline V gene (reference sequence). Germline trimming cut 0 bases from V and 3 bases from J; bases unmatched to any gene: 6. CDR3 length equals 16 residues.

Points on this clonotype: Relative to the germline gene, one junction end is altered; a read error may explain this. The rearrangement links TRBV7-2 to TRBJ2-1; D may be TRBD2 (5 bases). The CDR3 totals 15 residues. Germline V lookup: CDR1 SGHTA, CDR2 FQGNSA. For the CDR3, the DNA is TGTGCCAGCAGGCGGACTTTGAGCTCCTACAACGAGCAGTTCTTC. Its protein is CASRRTLSSYNEQFF. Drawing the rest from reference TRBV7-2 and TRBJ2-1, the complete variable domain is GAGVSQSPSNKVTEKGKDVELRCDPISGHTALYWYRQSLGQGLEFLIYFQGNSAPDKSGLPSDRFSAERTGGSVSTLTIQRTQQEDSAVYLCASRRTLSSYNEQFFGPGTRLTVL.

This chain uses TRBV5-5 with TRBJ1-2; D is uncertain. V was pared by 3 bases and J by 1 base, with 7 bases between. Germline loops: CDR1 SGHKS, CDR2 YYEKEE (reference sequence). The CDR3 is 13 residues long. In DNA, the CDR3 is TGTGCCAGCAGCTCTGCAGATAACTATGGCTACACCTTC. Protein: CASSSADNYGYTF.

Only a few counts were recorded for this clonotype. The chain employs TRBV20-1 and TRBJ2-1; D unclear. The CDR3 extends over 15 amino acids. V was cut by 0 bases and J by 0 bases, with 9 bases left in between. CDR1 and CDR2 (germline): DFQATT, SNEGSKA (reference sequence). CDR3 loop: CSARDFWSSYNEQFF. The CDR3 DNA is TGCAGTGCTAGAGATTTCTGGAGCTCCTACAATGAGCAGTTCTTC.

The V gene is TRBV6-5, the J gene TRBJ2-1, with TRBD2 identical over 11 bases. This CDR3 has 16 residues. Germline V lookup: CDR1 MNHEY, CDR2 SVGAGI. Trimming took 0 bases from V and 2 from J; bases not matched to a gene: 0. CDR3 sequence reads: CASSYSTSGTYNEQFF. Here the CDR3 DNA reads TGTGCCAGCAGTTACTCGACTAGCGGGACCTACAATGAGCAGTTCTTC.

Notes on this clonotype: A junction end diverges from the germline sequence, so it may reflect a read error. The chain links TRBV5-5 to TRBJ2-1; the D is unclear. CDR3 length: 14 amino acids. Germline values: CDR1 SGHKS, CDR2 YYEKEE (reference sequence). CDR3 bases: TGTACCAGCAGCTTGTGGATAGCAGGCAATGAGCAGTTCTTC. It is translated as CTSSLWIAGNEQFF.

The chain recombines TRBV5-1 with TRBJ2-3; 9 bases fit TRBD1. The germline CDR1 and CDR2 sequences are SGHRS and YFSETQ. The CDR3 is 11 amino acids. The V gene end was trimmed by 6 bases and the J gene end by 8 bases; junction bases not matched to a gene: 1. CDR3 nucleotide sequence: TGCGCCAGCACGACAGGGGGTACGCAGTATTTT. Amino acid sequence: CASTTGGTQYF.

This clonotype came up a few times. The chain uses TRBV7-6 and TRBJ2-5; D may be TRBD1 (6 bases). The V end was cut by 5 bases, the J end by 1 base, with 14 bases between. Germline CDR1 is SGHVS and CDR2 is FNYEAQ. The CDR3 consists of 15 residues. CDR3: CASSRSTGLQETQYF. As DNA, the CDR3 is TGTGCCAGCAGCCGGTCGACAGGTCTCCAAGAGACCCAGTACTTC.

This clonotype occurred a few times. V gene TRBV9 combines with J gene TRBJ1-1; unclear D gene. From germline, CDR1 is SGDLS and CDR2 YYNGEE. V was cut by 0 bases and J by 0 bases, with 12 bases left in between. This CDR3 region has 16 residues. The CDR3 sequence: CASSVGADLMNTEAFF. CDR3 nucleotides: TGTGCCAGCAGCGTAGGGGCAGACCTCATGAACACTGAAGCTTTCTTT.

The CDR3, as DNA: TGTGCCAGCAGCTTGTTAGCACCGGCGGAGACCCAGTACTTC. It encodes CASSLLAPAETQYF. The J gene is TRBJ2-5, the V gene TRBV5-5; D gene uncertain. Germline assignment: CDR1 SGHKS and CDR2 YYEKEE (reference sequence). CDR3 size: 14 residues. V lost 1 base to trimming and J lost 5 bases, with 12 bases between them.

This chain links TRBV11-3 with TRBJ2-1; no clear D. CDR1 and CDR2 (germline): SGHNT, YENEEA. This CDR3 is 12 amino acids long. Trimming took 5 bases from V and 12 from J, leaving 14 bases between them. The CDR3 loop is CASSLGSRTQFF. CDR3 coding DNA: TGTGCCAGCAGCCTCGGGTCTCGAACGCAGTTCTTC.

CDR3 sequence: CASSPYSGGYEQYF. In DNA, the CDR3 is TGTGCCAGCAGCCCCTACTCTGGAGGCTACGAGCAGTACTTC. The chain combines TRBV7-2 with TRBJ2-4, with D possibly TRBD2 on 5 matching bases. The end of the DNA aligns better with TRBJ2-7, so the J call may be wrong. The CDR3 contains 14 residues. CDR1 SGHTA and CDR2 FQGNSA come from the germline V gene.

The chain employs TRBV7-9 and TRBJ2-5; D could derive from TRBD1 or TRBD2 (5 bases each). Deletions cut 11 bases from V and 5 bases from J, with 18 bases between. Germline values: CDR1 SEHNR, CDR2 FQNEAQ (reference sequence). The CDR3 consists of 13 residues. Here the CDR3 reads CAGMGSWGETQYF. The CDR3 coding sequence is TGTGCCGGCATGGGCTCCTGGGGGGAGACCCAGTACTTC.

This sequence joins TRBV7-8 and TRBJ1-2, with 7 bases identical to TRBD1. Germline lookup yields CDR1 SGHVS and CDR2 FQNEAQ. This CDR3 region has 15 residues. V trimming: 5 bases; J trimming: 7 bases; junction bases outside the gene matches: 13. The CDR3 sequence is CASSPSRGEGGGYTF. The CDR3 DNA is TGTGCCAGCAGCCCCAGCAGGGGGGAAGGAGGTGGCTACACCTTC.

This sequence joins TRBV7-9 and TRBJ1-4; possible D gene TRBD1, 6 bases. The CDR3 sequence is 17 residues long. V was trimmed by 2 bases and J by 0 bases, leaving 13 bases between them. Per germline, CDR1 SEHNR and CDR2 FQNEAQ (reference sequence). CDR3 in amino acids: CASSLSGGLSTNEKLFF. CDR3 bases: TGTGCCAGCAGCTTATCTGGGGGCCTTTCAACTAATGAAAAACTGTTTTTT.

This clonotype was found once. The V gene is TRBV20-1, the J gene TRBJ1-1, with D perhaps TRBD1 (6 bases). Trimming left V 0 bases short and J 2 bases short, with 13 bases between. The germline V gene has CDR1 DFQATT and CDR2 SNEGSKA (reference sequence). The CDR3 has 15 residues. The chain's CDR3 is CSARDPGHLNTEAFF. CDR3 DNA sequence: TGCAGTGCTAGAGACCCGGGACATCTAAACACTGAAGCTTTCTTT.

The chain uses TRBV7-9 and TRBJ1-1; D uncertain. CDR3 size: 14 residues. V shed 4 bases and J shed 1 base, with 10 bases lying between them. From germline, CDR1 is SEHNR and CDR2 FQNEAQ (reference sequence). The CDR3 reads CASSSPFPNTEAFF. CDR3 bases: TGTGCCAGCAGCTCCCCATTTCCGAACACTGAAGCTTTCTTT.

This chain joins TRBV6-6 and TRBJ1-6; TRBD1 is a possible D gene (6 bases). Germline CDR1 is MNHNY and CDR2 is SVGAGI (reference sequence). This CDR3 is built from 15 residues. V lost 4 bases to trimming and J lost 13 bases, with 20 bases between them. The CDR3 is CASSSGGLGTSPLHF. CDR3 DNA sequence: TGTGCCAGCAGTTCCGGGGGGCTAGGCACGTCCCCCCTCCACTTT.

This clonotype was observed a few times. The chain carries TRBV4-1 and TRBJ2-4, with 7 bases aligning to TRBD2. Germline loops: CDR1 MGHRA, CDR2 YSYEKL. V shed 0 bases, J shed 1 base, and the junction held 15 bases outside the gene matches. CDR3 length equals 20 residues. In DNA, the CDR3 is TGCGCCAGCAGCCAAGAACCCCCGGTTACTAGCGCTGGGGCCAAAAACATTCAGTACTTC. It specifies CASSQEPPVTSAGAKNIQYF.

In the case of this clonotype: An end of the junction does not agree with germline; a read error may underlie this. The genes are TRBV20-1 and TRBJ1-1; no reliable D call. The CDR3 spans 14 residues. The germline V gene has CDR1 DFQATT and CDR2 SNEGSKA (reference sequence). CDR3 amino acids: CSARERLGNTKAFF. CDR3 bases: TGCAGTGCTAGAGAGCGCTTAGGGAACACTAAAGCTTTCTTT.

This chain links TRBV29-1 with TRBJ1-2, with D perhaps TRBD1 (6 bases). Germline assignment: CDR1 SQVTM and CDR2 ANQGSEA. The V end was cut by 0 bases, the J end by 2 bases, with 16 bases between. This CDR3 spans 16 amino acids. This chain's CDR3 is CSVEDLGGAINYGYTF. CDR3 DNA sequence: TGCAGCGTTGAAGATCTAGGGGGGGCCATCAACTATGGCTACACCTTC.

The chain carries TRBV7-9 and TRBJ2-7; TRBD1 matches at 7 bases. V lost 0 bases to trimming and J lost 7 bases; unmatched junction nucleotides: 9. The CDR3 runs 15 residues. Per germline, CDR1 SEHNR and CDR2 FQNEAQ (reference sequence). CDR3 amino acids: CASSLAGTEAREQYF. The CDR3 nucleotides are TGTGCCAGCAGCTTAGCCGGGACAGAGGCACGAGAGCAGTACTTC.